This T cell receptor beta chain was found in a study of blood T cell repertoires in COVID-19. As for the study in general: The samples span acute and convalescent COVID-19 from the United States, Italy and Spain.

Assay: immunoSEQ multiplex PCR; the TCRdb copy retains only in-frame clones and omits some. This sample has 200,000 or so clones, with more than 65% found just once. Trimming took off 2 bases at V and 8 bases at J, with 13 bases between the two ends. Per germline, CDR1 SNHLY and CDR2 FYNNEI. This CDR3 spans 15 amino acids. This sequence originates from a man aged 40-49 years who had recovered from COVID-19. This chain connects TRBV2 to TRBJ1-6; D call uncertain. The sequenced material came from PBMCs or T cells enriched from blood (not recorded which). CDR3 bases: TGTGCCAGCAGTGAACGTCGGGGTTTGGATTCACCCCTCCACTTT. Translation gives CASSERRGLDSPLHF. The whole variable domain, remainder taken from reference TRBV2 and TRBJ1-6, is EPEVTQTPSHQVTQMGQEVILRCVPISNHLYFYWYRQILGQKVEFLVSFYNNEISEKSEIFDDQFSVERPDGSNFTLKIRSTKLEDSAMYFCASSERRGLDSPLHFGNGTRLTVT.